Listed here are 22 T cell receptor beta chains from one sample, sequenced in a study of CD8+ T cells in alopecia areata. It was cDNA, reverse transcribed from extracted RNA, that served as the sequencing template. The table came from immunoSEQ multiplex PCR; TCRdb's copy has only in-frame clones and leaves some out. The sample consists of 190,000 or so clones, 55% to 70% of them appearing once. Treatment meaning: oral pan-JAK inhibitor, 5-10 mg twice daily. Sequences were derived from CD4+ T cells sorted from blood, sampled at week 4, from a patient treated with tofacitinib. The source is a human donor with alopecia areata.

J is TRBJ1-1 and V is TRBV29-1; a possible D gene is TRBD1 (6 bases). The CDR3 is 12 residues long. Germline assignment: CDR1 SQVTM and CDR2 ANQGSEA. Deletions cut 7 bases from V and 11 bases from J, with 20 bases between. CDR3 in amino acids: CSGLQGPTAAFF. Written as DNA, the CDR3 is TGCAGCGGATTACAGGGACCTACCGCGGCTTTCTTT.

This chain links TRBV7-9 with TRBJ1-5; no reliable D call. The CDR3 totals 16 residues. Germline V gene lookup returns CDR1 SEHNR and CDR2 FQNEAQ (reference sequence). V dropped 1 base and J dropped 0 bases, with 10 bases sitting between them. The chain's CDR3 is CASSLGAGYSNQPQHF. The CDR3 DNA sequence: TGTGCCAGCAGCTTAGGGGCAGGTTATAGCAATCAGCCCCAGCATTTT.

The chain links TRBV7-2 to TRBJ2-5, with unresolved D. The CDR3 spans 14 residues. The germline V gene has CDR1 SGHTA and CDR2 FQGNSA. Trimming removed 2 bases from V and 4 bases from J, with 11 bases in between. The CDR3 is CASSLRGATETQYF. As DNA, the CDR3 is TGTGCCAGCAGCTTACGAGGAGCCACAGAGACCCAGTACTTC.

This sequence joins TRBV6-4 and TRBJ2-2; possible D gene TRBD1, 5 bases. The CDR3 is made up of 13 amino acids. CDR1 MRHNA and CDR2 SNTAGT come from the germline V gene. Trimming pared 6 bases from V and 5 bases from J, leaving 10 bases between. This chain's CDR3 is CASSPQGTGELFF. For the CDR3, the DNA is TGTGCCAGCAGCCCCCAGGGAACCGGGGAGCTGTTTTTT.

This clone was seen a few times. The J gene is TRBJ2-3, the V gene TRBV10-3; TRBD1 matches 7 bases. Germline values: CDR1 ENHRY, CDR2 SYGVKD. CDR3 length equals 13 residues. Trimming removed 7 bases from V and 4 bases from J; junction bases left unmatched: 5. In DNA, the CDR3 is TGTGCCATCAACGGCCAGGGGGCAGATACGCAGTATTTT. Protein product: CAINGQGADTQYF.

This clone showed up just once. The CDR3 coding sequence is TGTGCCTGGAGTCGGACGACTCAGGGAACTGGGGCCAACGTCCTGACTTTC. Protein: CAWSRTTQGTGANVLTF. The V call is TRBV30, the J call TRBJ2-6, with D perhaps matching TRBD1 (5 bases). V was pared by 2 bases and J by 2 bases, with 16 bases between. Per germline, CDR1 GTSNPN and CDR2 SVGIG (reference sequence). The CDR3 sequence is 17 residues long.

CDR3 bases: TGCGCCAGCAGCTCCACCTATGCCCCGAGGGAAGCTTTCTTT. It is translated as CASSSTYAPREAFF. The chain has TRBV5-1 and TRBJ1-1; D is unresolved. This CDR3 has 14 residues. Germline V gene data show CDR1 as SGHRS and CDR2 as YFSETQ. V was cut by 3 bases and J by 8 bases, with 17 bases left in between. The whole variable domain, filled in from reference TRBV5-1 and TRBJ1-1, reads KAGVTQTPRYLIKTRGQQVTLSCSPISGHRSVSWYQQTPGQGLQFLFEYFSETQRNKGNFPGRFSGRQFSNSRSEMNVSTLELGDSALYLCASSSTYAPREAFFGQGTRLTVV.

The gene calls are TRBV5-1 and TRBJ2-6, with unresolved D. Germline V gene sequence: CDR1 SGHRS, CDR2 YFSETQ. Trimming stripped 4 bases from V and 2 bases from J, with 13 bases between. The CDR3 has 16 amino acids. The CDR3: CASSQEVGTGANVLTF. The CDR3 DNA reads TGCGCCAGCAGCCAAGAAGTAGGGACTGGGGCCAACGTCCTGACTTTC.

CDR3 amino acids: CASSLGSPGGEQFF. Here the CDR3 DNA reads TGTGCCAGCAGCTTGGGTTCACCTGGGGGTGAGCAGTTCTTC. The rearrangement uses TRBV5-4 and TRBJ2-1; tentatively, D is TRBD1 or TRBD2 (5 bases each). This CDR3 is built from 14 residues. From germline, CDR1 is SGHNT and CDR2 YYREEE (reference sequence). V lost 0 bases to trimming and J lost 9 bases, with 13 bases between them. Combining the CDR3 with reference TRBV5-4 and TRBJ2-1 gives the whole variable domain ETGVTQSPTHLIKTRGQQVTLRCSSQSGHNTVSWYQQALGQGPQFIFQYYREEENGRGNFPPRFSGLQFPNYSSELNVNALELDDSALYLCASSLGSPGGEQFFGPGTRLTVL.

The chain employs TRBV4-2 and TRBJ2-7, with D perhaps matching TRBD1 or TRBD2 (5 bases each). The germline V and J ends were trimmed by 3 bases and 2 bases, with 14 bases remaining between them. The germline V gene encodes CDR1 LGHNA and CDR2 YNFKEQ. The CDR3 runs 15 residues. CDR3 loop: CASSQGDGATYEQYF. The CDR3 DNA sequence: TGTGCCAGCAGCCAGGGGGACGGGGCCACCTACGAGCAGTACTTC.

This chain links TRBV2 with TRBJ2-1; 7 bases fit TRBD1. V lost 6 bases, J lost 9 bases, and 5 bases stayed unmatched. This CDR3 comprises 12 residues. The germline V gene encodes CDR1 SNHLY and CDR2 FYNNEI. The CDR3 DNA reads TGTGCCAGCAGCTTACAGGGGAGTGAGCAGTTCTTC. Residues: CASSLQGSEQFF.

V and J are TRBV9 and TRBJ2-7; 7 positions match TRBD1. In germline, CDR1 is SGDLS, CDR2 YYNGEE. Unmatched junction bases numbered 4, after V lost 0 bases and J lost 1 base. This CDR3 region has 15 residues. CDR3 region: CASSVGGTDSYEQYF. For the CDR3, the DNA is TGTGCCAGCAGCGTAGGGGGGACAGATTCCTACGAGCAGTACTTC.

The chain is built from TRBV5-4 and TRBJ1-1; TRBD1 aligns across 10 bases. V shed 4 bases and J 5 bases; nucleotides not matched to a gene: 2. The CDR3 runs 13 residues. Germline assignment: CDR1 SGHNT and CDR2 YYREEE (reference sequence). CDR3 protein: CASSLDRGTEAFF. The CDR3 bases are TGTGCCAGCAGCCTGGACAGGGGGACTGAAGCTTTCTTT.

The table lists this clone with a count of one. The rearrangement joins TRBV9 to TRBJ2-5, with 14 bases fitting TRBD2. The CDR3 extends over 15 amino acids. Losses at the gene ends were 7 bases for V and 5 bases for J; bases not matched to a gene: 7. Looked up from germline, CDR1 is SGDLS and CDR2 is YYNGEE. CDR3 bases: TGTGCCAGCGGCGGACTAGCGGGGGGTCAGGAGACCCAGTACTTC. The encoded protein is CASGGLAGGQETQYF.

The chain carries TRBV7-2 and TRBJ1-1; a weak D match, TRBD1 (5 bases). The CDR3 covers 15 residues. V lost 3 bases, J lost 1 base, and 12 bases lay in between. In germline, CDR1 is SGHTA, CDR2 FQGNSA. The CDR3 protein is CASSLMTVQNTEAFF. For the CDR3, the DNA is TGTGCCAGCAGCTTGATGACAGTTCAGAACACTGAAGCTTTCTTT. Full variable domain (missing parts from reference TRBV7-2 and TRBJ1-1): GAGVSQSPSNKVTEKGKDVELRCDPISGHTALYWYRQSLGQGLEFLIYFQGNSAPDKSGLPSDRFSAERTGGSVSTLTIQRTQQEDSAVYLCASSLMTVQNTEAFFGQGTRLTVV.

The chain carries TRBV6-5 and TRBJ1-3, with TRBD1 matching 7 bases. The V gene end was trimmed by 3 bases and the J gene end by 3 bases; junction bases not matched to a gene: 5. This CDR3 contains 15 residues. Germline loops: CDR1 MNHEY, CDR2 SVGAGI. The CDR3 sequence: CASSYRGQVGNTIYF. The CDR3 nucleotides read TGTGCCAGCAGTTATCGCGGACAGGTTGGAAACACCATATATTTT.

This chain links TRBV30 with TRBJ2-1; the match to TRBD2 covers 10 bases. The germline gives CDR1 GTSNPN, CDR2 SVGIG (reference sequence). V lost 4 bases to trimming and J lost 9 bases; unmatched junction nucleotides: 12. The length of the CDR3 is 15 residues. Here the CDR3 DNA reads TGTGCCTGGAAAAGGCAGCGGGGGGGGTCCGGTGAGCAGTTCTTC. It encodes CAWKRQRGGSGEQFF.

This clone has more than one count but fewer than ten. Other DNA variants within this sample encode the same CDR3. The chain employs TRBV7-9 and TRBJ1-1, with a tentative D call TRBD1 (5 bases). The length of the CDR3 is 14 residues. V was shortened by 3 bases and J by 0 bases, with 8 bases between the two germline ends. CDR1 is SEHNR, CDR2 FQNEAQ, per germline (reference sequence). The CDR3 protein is CASSFTGLNTEAFF. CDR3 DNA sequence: TGTGCCAGCAGCTTTACAGGTTTGAACACTGAAGCTTTCTTT.

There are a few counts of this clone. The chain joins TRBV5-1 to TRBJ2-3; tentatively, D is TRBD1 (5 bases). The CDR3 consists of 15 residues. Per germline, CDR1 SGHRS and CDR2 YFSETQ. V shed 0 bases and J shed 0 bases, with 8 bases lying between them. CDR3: CASSLVDSSTDTQYF. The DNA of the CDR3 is TGCGCCAGCAGCTTGGTCGACAGTAGCACAGATACGCAGTATTTT.

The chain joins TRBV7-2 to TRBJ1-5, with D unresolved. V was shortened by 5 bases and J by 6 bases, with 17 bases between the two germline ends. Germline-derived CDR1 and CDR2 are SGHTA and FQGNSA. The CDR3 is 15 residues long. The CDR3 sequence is CASSQEVELAQPQHF. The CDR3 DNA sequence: TGTGCCAGCAGCCAAGAAGTTGAGTTGGCTCAGCCCCAGCATTTT.

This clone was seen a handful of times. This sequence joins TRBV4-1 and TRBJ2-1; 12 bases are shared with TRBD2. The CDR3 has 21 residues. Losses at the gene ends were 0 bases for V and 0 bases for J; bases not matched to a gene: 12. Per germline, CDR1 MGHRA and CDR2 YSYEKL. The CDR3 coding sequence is TGCGCCAGCAGCCAAGATCGTACGGGACTAGCGGGCTTGAGCTCCTACAATGAGCAGTTCTTC. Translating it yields CASSQDRTGLAGLSSYNEQFF.

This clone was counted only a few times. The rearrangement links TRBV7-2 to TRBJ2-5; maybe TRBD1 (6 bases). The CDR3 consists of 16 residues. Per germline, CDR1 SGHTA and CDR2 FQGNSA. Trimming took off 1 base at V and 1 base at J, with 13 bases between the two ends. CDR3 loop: CASSLVGAYPQETQYF. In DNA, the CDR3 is TGTGCCAGCAGCTTAGTGGGGGCCTACCCCCAAGAGACCCAGTACTTC.